This T cell receptor (beta chain) was recorded in a study of shared clonotypes between healthy human individuals (TCRdb year 2020). General notes on the study: The cohort comprised two women and a few men aged 18 to 49 years. Each donor's leukapheresis produced roughly between roughly 0.85 and 9 billion PBMCs. Different laboratories and diverse techniques were used to prepare libraries and sequence TCR repertoires, to increase sequencing depth and limit assay-specific biases. For each donor, CD4 naive and CD4 memory were each given three plates, CD8 naive was given two plates, and CD8 memory was given one plate. Blood TCR repertoires of roughly 5 healthy adults were deeply sequenced to estimate repertoire size and the extent of clonotype sharing between individuals.

Using the deep immunoSEQ assay, TCR CDR3 regions were amplified from genomic DNA by multiplex PCR. For each cell subset, the extracted genomic DNA was distributed evenly across all wells of several immunoSEQ 96-well plates, and each plate served as one replicate. For sorted subsets, around 0.2 ug of genomic DNA, equivalent to about 30,000 T cell genomes, went into each replicate PCR. Purified libraries were measured with a Qubit 3.0 fluorometer, size-checked on a Bioanalyzer 2100, and measured again with the KAPA Library Quantification kit. Each immunoSEQ 96-well plate was sequenced on its own single-read 150-cycle Illumina NextSeq 550 flow cell. In the source study's methods: Because only junctional sequences without quality scores were contained in the immunoSEQ output, filtering matching that applied to full-length reads could not be performed. To assign V/J genes and CDR3, sequences were annotated against IMGT germline references using PyIR, a Python wrapper for IgBLAST v1.9. Any read was removed if the V/J assignment was weak (E-value above 1e-6), the CDR3 was missing, or the read contained stop codons, out-of-frame junctions, or ambiguous translated residues. V3J clonotypes were defined by identical inferred V gene, J gene, and CDR3 amino acid sequence. The percentage overlap between two repertoires was calculated by dividing the number of shared unique clonotypes by the size of the smaller repertoire. Repertoire richness was assessed with RTK rarefaction, the Chao1 estimator, and Recon v2.1 estimates of unobserved clonotypes. For all TCRbeta clonotypes obtained by the gDNA method from a few donors, generation probabilities were computed with OLGA. TCRdb carries this immuneACCESS record with in-frame sequences only. Its versions omit some clonotypes, under half of them owing to an unresolved V gene in the studies checked, with the rest unexplained. V and J calls and clone size are as listed in that table; D and trimming were resolved from the DNA. Counted in this sample were a few million clones; approximately 95% of them appeared once. 0.39% of the sample rests with the top ten.

Concerning this clone itself: Its antigen is not yet known. No clone much larger than this one lies a single base away; base qualities are absent.

The donors were healthy, HIV-negative adults who had no recently reported acute infections or vaccinations. All donors were Caucasian adults living in Nashville, Tennessee, USA. CD4+ T cells were enriched through magnetic negative selection, after which naive cells were positively selected on CD45RA and the remaining negative fraction served as the memory subset. Blood was collected by leukapheresis, and PBMCs were isolated by Ficoll-Histopaque density gradient centrifugation and then cryopreserved in liquid nitrogen vapor phase. Analytical flow cytometry was used to check the purity and quantity of every magnetically sorted T cell population. Genomic DNA was isolated from every sorted fraction and measured by UV absorbance on a Nanodrop 2000c. Overall study results and their limits: Naive subsets generally had larger estimated clonotype richness than memory subsets did. Higher generation probabilities were observed for clonotypes shared by all four sorted-subset donors than for non-shared clonotypes. Even with the large sequencing depth, rarefaction of the sorted-subset datasets indicated that sequencing was incomplete. Based on pairwise subsampling, the degree of clonotype sharing among donors was expected to be affected by sequencing depth. When a handful of donors were compared, the shared fraction of clonotypes was 5% to 6.5% for naive CD4, about 4% for naive CD8, roughly 2.3% for memory CD4, and around 0.4% for memory CD8. Sampling was limited to blood, and TCR repertoires in tissue likely differ from TCR repertoires in blood. The small number of donors limited the genetic and exposure-history diversity represented.

Measured from the cysteine to the phenylalanine, the CDR3 is 14 residues long. Only the CDR3 DNA stays, 42 bases, in frame from base 1. As encoded in the germline V gene, CDR1 is SGHTA while CDR2 is FQGNSA. V is cut by 7 bases and J by 4 bases, and the space between the germline ends is 16 bases. This receptor was identified in a man aged 18 to 29 in good health. Some clones in this sample may be carry-over from other donors' samples. Material: naive CD4+ T cells from PBMCs. Taken with the paper, the label for cell subset or site translates to: CD45RA+ positively selected. This chain is built from TRBV7-2 and TRBJ1-1; the D segment cannot be called with confidence. For the CDR3, the sequence is CASNHGGIGTEAFF. The nucleotide sequence is TGTGCCAGCAACCACGGAGGGATAGGCACTGAAGCTTTCTTT.